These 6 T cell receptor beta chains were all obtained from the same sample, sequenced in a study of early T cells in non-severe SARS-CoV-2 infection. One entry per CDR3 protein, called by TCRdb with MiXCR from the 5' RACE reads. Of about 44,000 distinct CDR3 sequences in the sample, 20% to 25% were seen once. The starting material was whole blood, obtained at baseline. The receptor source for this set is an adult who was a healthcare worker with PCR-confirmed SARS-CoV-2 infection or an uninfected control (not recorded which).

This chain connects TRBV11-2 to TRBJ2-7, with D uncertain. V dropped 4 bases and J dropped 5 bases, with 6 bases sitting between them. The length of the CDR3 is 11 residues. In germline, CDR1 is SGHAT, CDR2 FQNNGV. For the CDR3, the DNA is TGTGCCAGCAGCTCCAAGCACGAGCAGTACTTC. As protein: CASSSKHEQYF.

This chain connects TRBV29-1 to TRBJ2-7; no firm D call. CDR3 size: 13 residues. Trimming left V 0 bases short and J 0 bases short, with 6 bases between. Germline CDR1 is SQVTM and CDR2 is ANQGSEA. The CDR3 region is CSVEERYSYEQYF. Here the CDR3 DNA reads TGCAGCGTTGAAGAGAGGTACTCCTACGAGCAGTACTTC.

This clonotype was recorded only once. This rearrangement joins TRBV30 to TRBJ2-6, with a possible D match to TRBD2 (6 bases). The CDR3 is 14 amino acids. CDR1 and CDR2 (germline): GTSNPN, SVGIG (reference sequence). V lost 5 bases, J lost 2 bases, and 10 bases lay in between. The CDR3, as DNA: TGTGCCTGGGGGGGGTGCGCTGGGGCCAACGTCCTGACTTTC. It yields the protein CAWGGCAGANVLTF.

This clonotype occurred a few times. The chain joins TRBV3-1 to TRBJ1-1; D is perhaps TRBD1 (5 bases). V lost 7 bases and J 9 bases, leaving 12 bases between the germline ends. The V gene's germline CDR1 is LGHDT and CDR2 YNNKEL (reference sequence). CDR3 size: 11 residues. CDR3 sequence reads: CASTSGGKAFF. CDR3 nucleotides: TGTGCCAGCACCAGTGGGGGGAAAGCTTTCTTT. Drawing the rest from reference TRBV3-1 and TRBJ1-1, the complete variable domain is DTAVSQTPKYLVTQMGNDKSIKCEQNLGHDTMYWYKQDSKKFLKIMFSYNNKELIINETVPNRFSPKSPDKAHLNLHINSLELGDSAVYFCASTSGGKAFFGQGTRLTVV.

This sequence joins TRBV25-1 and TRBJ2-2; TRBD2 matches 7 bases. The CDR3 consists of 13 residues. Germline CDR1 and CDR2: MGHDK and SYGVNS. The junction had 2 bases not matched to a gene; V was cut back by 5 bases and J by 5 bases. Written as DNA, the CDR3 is TGTGCCAGCAGTTGGCGGGGGACCGGGGAGCTGTTTTTT. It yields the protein CASSWRGTGELFF. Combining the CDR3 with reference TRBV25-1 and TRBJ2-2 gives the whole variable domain EADIYQTPRYLVIGTGKKITLECSQTMGHDKMYWYQQDPGMELHLIHYSYGVNSTEKGDLSSESTVSRIRTEHFPLTLESARPSHTSQYLCASSWRGTGELFFGEGSRLTVL.

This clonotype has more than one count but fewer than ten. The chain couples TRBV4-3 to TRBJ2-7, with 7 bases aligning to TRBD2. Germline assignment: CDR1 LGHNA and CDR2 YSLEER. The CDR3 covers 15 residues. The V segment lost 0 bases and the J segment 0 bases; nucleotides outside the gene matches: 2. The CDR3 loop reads CASSQDRDYSYEQYF. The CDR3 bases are TGCGCCAGCAGCCAAGACCGGGACTACTCCTACGAGCAGTACTTC.